These T cell receptor beta chains were read from a single sample in a study of blood T cell repertoires in COVID-19. TCRdb's copy holds only in-frame clones and misses some; the assay was immunoSEQ multiplex PCR. The sample yields more than 150,000 clones, about nine tenths seen once. Sequenced material: peripheral blood. The receptor source for this set is a man aged 70 or older with active or convalescent COVID-19. CDR3s include the opening cysteine and the closing phenylalanine or tryptophan. The D gene is left open where the match is weak. Size tells how often a clone was seen (once, few, many) or the class of an expanded clone, and some rows leave it out.

D gene	V gene	clone size	J gene	CDR3 protein	CDR3 DNA
-	TRBV18	-	TRBJ1-6	CASSPTINSPLHF	TGTGCCAGCTCACCCACAATCAATTCACCCCTCCACTTT
TRBD1	TRBV29-1	-	TRBJ2-1	CSVSGQVSSYNEQFF	TGCAGCGTTAGCGGACAGGTCTCCTCCTACAATGAGCAGTTCTTC
TRBD1	TRBV5-4	-	TRBJ2-3	CASSTRDRLDLNTQYF	TGTGCCAGCAGCACCCGGGACAGGCTTGACTTGAATACGCAGTATTTT
-	TRBV9	-	TRBJ1-1	CASSVGGAGTEAFF	TGTGCCAGCAGCGTGGGGGGAGCGGGGACTGAAGCTTTCTTT
-	TRBV19	-	TRBJ2-3	CASGRASTDTQYF	TGTGCCAGCGGCAGGGCGAGCACAGATACGCAGTATTTT
TRBD1	TRBV5-1	-	TRBJ2-5	CASSLASGQPAAPGETQYF	TGCGCCAGCAGCTTGGCCTCGGGACAGCCGGCAGCTCCGGGGGAGACCCAGTACTTC
-	TRBV19	-	TRBJ1-5	CASSMNSINQPQHF	TGTGCCAGTAGTATGAACAGTATCAATCAGCCCCAGCATTTT
TRBD1	TRBV20-1	-	TRBJ1-1	CSADRGPEAFF	TGCAGTGCCGACAGGGGGCCTGAAGCTTTCTTT
-	TRBV11-2	-	TRBJ1-1	CASSSTWGVNTEAFF	TGTGCCAGCAGCTCCACGTGGGGGGTGAACACTGAAGCTTTCTTT
-	TRBV27	once	TRBJ2-1	CASSLIRTSSSYNEQFF	TGTGCCAGCAGTTTAATTAGGACTTCCAGCTCCTACAATGAGCAGTTCTTC
TRBD1	TRBV2	-	TRBJ2-1	CASSERAQGPGNEQFF	TGTGCCAGCAGTGAACGCGCACAGGGGCCGGGCAATGAGCAGTTCTTC
TRBD1	TRBV29-1	-	TRBJ2-4	CSVLGTGNIQYF	TGCAGCGTCCTCGGGACAGGAAACATTCAGTACTTC
TRBD1	TRBV6-5	once	TRBJ1-5	CASRGDRGAWGPQHF	TGTGCCAGCAGGGGGGACAGGGGGGCTTGGGGGCCCCAGCATTTT
TRBD1	TRBV6-5	once	TRBJ2-2	CASRWDRERSGELFF	TGTGCCAGCAGATGGGACAGGGAACGGTCCGGGGAGCTGTTTTTT
-	TRBV29-1	-	TRBJ1-4	CSVELLELEEKLFF	TGCAGCGTTGAGTTATTAGAACTGGAGGAAAAACTGTTTTTT
TRBD1	TRBV2	-	TRBJ2-5	CASNNRGGSETQYF	TGTGCCAGCAATAACAGGGGTGGTTCCGAGACCCAGTACTTC
TRBD2	TRBV11-3	-	TRBJ2-5	CASSPTSGEIQETQYF	TGTGCCAGCAGCCCGACTAGCGGGGAGATCCAAGAGACCCAGTACTTC